This note documents a single T cell receptor (beta chain) sequence. In this sample, this clonotype turned up many times. This receptor's antigen is unknown. The junction differs from germline at one of its ends, possibly a read error. Library prep was done by PCR. Sequencing used an Illumina HiSeq 2500. To normalize quantification of the TCRbeta repertoire, the TCR libraries were built with molecular barcoding that relied on unique molecular identifiers. The public reads were reanalyzed by TCRdb: fastp trimming at Q25, MiXCR alignment, in-frame beta chains only. Each CDR3 protein appears once, grouped with its most common genes and DNA. The sample table contains around 440,000 distinct CDR3 sequences; only one count was recorded for 8% to 11% of them. Of the sample, around 2% falls within the top ten clones. The sample belongs to a study of T-cell reconstitution after alpha-beta-depleted transplantation in children (TCRdb year 2016). In the study overall: Using TCR repertoire profiling, the study followed T-cell immune reconstitution in a quantitative way in children after TCRalphabeta/CD19-depleted allogeneic hematopoietic cell transplantation. The investigation overall reported the following: Over subsequent months, a decline in hyperexpanded clone frequencies was noted, and after one year, T-cell counts and TCRbeta diversity were mostly ascribed to newly produced T cells. The apparently early recovery of alphabetaT-cell counts about two months after transplant reportedly depended on only several hundred rapidly expanded clones that came from non-depleted graft cells. In some patients, high TCRbeta diversity at day 60 was attributed to recipient T cells and intrathymic progenitors that had survived conditioning.

There are 11 amino acids in the CDR3, from cysteine to phenylalanine inclusive. Only the CDR3 DNA stays, 33 bases, in frame from base 1. According to the germline V gene (reference sequence), CDR1 reads DFQATT and CDR2 reads SNEGSKA. The intended sense of this specimen's treatment or condition label: allogeneic hematopoietic cell transplantation with graft depleted of TCRalphabeta T cells and CD19 B cells. The transplant recipients were children given TCRalphabeta/CD19-depleted allogeneic hematopoietic cell grafts. This sequence was found in a child younger than 10 with inherited bone marrow failure, due to receive a stem cell transplant. The sequence joins TRBV20-1 to TRBJ1-2; a confident D gene designation cannot be given. The sample was PBMCs, taken before TCRalphabeta/CD19-depleted stem cell transplant. The CDR3: CTIEGFNGYTF. In nucleotides, the sequence is TGTACGATTGAGGGATTTAATGGCTACACCTTC.